Listed here are 16 T cell receptor beta chains from one sample, sequenced in a study of glioma-infiltrating T cells after dendritic cell vaccination. The repertoire was sequenced with immunoSEQ multiplex PCR; TCRdb's copy has only in-frame clones and lacks some. The sample lists around 97,000 clones; roughly 76% were seen once. The sequenced sample was blood, obtained before dendritic cell vaccination. Every receptor here comes from a human donor with glioblastoma.

The chain joins TRBV6-4 to TRBJ2-1, with D tentatively TRBD2 (6 bases). V gave up 5 bases and J gave up 3 bases, with 11 bases separating them. The CDR3 covers 14 residues. CDR1 is MRHNA, CDR2 SNTAGT, per germline. The chain's CDR3 is CASSSVGGYNEQFF. The DNA for the CDR3 is TGTGCCAGCAGTTCTGTGGGGGGCTACAATGAGCAGTTCTTC.

This chain connects TRBV4-1 to TRBJ2-1; weak D call: TRBD1 (6 bases). The CDR3 is made up of 14 amino acids. V was shortened by 0 bases and J by 6 bases, with 9 bases between the two germline ends. From germline, CDR1 is MGHRA and CDR2 YSYEKL. CDR3 DNA sequence: TGCGCCAGCAGCCAAGAGACAGGATTCAATGAGCAGTTCTTC. Its translation: CASSQETGFNEQFF.

The gene calls are TRBV5-6 and TRBJ2-2, with 7 nucleotides matching TRBD1. Unmatched junction bases numbered 3, after V lost 4 bases and J lost 3 bases. The CDR3 has 14 amino acids. Looked up from germline, CDR1 is SGHDT and CDR2 is YYEEEE. CDR3 DNA: TGTGCCAGCAGCCGGGACAGCTACACCGGGGAGCTGTTTTTT. It yields the protein CASSRDSYTGELFF. Based on the CDR3 plus reference TRBV5-6 and TRBJ2-2, the full variable domain is DAGVTQSPTHLIKTRGQQVTLRCSPKSGHDTVSWYQQALGQGPQFIFQYYEEEERQRGNFPDRFSGHQFPNYSSELNVNALLLGDSALYLCASSRDSYTGELFFGEGSRLTVL.

This clone showed up just a few times. The V call is TRBV7-2, the J call TRBJ2-7, with D possibly TRBD1 on 6 matching bases. The germline V gene encodes CDR1 SGHTA and CDR2 FQGNSA. The CDR3 sequence is 14 residues long. Trimming removed 1 base at V and 9 bases at J, with 16 bases between. The CDR3 nucleotides read TGTGCCAGCAGCTTAGACCGGGACACCCGCCGGCAGTACTTC. It yields the protein CASSLDRDTRRQYF.

The J gene is TRBJ2-1, the V gene TRBV13; a weak D match, TRBD2 (7 bases). This CDR3 comprises 15 residues. CDR1 and CDR2 from the germline V gene are PRHDT and FYEKMQ (reference sequence). The V end was cut by 5 bases, the J end by 1 base, with 12 bases between. The CDR3 DNA is TGTGCCAGCAGCGAAAGGGGGGGGTCCTACAATGAGCAGTTCTTC. It yields the protein CASSERGGSYNEQFF.

The rearrangement uses TRBV6-6 and TRBJ1-2, with 9 bases fitting TRBD1. The CDR3 runs 11 residues. CDR1 is MNHNY and CDR2 is SVGAGI in the germline V gene (reference sequence). Losses at the gene ends were 11 bases for V and 5 bases for J; bases not matched to a gene: 3. The CDR3 DNA follows: TGTGCCGGCGGACAGGGGTATGGCTACACCTTC. This sequence encodes CAGGQGYGYTF.

This chain joins TRBV6-5 and TRBJ2-7, with D possibly TRBD2 on 5 matching bases. The CDR3 has 15 residues. CDR1 is MNHEY and CDR2 is SVGAGI in the germline V gene. The V end lost 0 bases, the J end lost 5 bases, and 14 bases lay between the germline ends. The CDR3 DNA sequence: TGTGCCAGCAGTTACTCGAAGCTTCTCGGGGACGAGCAGTACTTC. This sequence encodes CASSYSKLLGDEQYF.

J is TRBJ1-1 and V is TRBV28; no clear D. Germline V CDR1 and CDR2: MDHEN, SYDVKM. This CDR3 has 15 amino acids. Trimming took 7 bases from V and 0 from J, leaving 15 bases between them. Written as DNA, the CDR3 is TGTGCCAGCATACTCCCCGGACTCATGAACACTGAAGCTTTCTTT. Its protein is CASILPGLMNTEAFF. Together with reference TRBV28 and TRBJ1-1, the CDR3 gives the full variable domain: DVKVTQSSRYLVKRTGEKVFLECVQDMDHENMFWYRQDPGLGLRLIYFSYDVKMKEKGDIPEGYSVSREKKERFSLILESASTNQTSMYLCASILPGLMNTEAFFGQGTRLTVV.

The rearrangement links TRBV7-9 to TRBJ1-4; tentative D call: TRBD1 (5 bases). This CDR3 comprises 16 residues. The germline V gene encodes CDR1 SEHNR and CDR2 FQNEAQ (reference sequence). V dropped 2 bases and J dropped 8 bases, with 18 bases sitting between them. In DNA form, the CDR3 reads TGTGCCAGCAGCTTACGGTCGAGGAGGGGACGGGAAAAACTGTTTTTT. Residues: CASSLRSRRGREKLFF.

This chain connects TRBV7-2 to TRBJ1-2, with TRBD1 matching over 8 bases. This CDR3 comprises 15 residues. Trimming took 5 bases from V and 7 from J; bases not matched to a gene: 12. Germline V gene sequence: CDR1 SGHTA, CDR2 FQGNSA. CDR3 sequence reads: CASSPLRQGAIGYTF. The CDR3 DNA sequence: TGTGCCAGCAGCCCCCTCAGGCAGGGGGCGATTGGCTACACCTTC.

This rearrangement joins TRBV7-9 to TRBJ1-3; no definite D call. The CDR3 contains 13 residues. Germline V CDR1 and CDR2: SEHNR, FQNEAQ (reference sequence). Trimming pared 1 base from V and 9 bases from J, leaving 10 bases between. CDR3 coding DNA: TGTGCCAGCAGCTTAGTTCAACGGGGCACCATATATTTT. Amino acid sequence: CASSLVQRGTIYF.

This clone has a single count. The chain combines TRBV6-6 with TRBJ1-5; D unclear. Germline V gene lookup returns CDR1 MNHNY and CDR2 SVGAGI (reference sequence). The CDR3 contains 14 residues. V gave up 0 bases and J gave up 9 bases, with 12 bases separating them. DNA of the CDR3: TGTGCCAGCAGTTACTCGAACGCACGCGGGCCCCAGCATTTT. Amino acids: CASSYSNARGPQHF.

The rearrangement links TRBV15 to TRBJ2-7; 7 bases match TRBD1. Trimming at V came to 0 bases and at J to 1 base, leaving 0 bases not matched to a gene. The CDR3 loop spans 14 amino acids. The germline gives CDR1 LNHNV, CDR2 YYDKDF (reference sequence). The CDR3 DNA reads TGTGCCACCAGCAGAGACAGGGGGTCCTACGAGCAGTACTTC. Translating it yields CATSRDRGSYEQYF.

This chain joins TRBV2 and TRBJ1-1, with D tentatively TRBD1 (5 bases). The CDR3 covers 14 residues. Trimming took 4 bases from V and 1 from J, leaving 10 bases between them. Per germline, CDR1 SNHLY and CDR2 FYNNEI. The CDR3 bases are TGTGCCAGCAGTGTGCGGGGGGGGAACACTGAAGCTTTCTTT. This sequence encodes CASSVRGGNTEAFF.

The chain uses TRBV9 and TRBJ2-1, with D unresolved. V lost 4 bases, J lost 1 base, and 9 bases lay in between. CDR3 length: 14 amino acids. Germline CDR1 is SGDLS and CDR2 is YYNGEE. CDR3 protein: CASSPRSSYNEQFF. The CDR3 region has the DNA TGTGCCAGCAGCCCGCGGTCGTCCTACAATGAGCAGTTCTTC.

This sequence joins TRBV6-5 and TRBJ2-3; TRBD1 agrees at 7 bases. CDR3 length: 15 amino acids. V lost 8 bases to trimming and J lost 3 bases; unmatched junction nucleotides: 11. Germline assignment: CDR1 MNHEY and CDR2 SVGAGI. The CDR3 DNA reads TGTGCCAGCGGGCGCGAGGGGGCAAAAACAGATACGCAGTATTTT. It yields the protein CASGREGAKTDTQYF.